This is a list of T cell receptor beta chains from one sample in a study of cytomegalovirus exposure and HLA in healthy donors. The assay was immunoSEQ multiplex PCR, and TCRdb's table has in-frame clones only and misses some. In the table there are 100,000 to 120,000 clones, more than 75% of which are singletons. Sequenced input: PBMCs. The receptors derive from a man aged 35 to 55 in good health and CMV-seronegative. The CDR3 runs from the conserved cysteine through the conserved F or W. Each record gives: V gene, J gene, D gene, clone size, CDR3 DNA, CDR3 protein. A D gene is named only where the DNA matches it firmly. Size tells how often a clone was seen (once, few, many) or the class of an expanded clone, and some rows leave it out.

V: TRBV30
J: TRBJ1-5
D: TRBD1
size: -
DNA: TGTGCCTGGAGTGAAAGGGACAGGGGGGCCCGTGGCAATCAGCCCCAGCATTTT
CDR3: CAWSERDRGARGNQPQHF

V: TRBV18
J: TRBJ1-5
D: TRBD1
size: -
DNA: TGTGCCAGCTCACCATCGGGGACAGGGGGCTCGGTGAGCAATCAGCCCCAGCATTTT
CDR3: CASSPSGTGGSVSNQPQHF

V: TRBV27
J: TRBJ2-3
D: -
size: once
DNA: TGTGCCACCTCTATAACAGGGCTCCCAGATACGCAGTATTTT
CDR3: CATSITGLPDTQYF

V: TRBV7-2
J: TRBJ2-6
D: -
size: -
DNA: TGTGCCAGCAGCTTCGGGGGAGCTGGGGCCAACGTCCTGACTTTC
CDR3: CASSFGGAGANVLTF

V: TRBV27
J: TRBJ2-2
D: -
size: once
DNA: TGTGCCAGCAGTAAAAGAGCGGTCACCGCGAACACCGGGGAGCTGTTTTTT
CDR3: CASSKRAVTANTGELFF

V: TRBV6-6
J: TRBJ1-1
D: -
size: -
DNA: TGTGCCAGCAGTTATTCGACAGGGAACACTGAAGCTTTCTTT
CDR3: CASSYSTGNTEAFF

V: TRBV12-5
J: TRBJ2-1
D: TRBD1
size: -
DNA: TGTGCTAGTGGGCCCGGGACAGGGAATGAGCAGTTCTTC
CDR3: CASGPGTGNEQFF

V: TRBV28
J: TRBJ2-1
D: -
size: -
DNA: TGTGCCAGCAGTTTAGGACAGTACAATGAGCAGTTCTTC
CDR3: CASSLGQYNEQFF

V: TRBV13
J: TRBJ1-4
D: -
size: -
DNA: TGTGCCAGCAGCTTTTCAGGGGCGTATGATGAAAAACTGTTTTTT
CDR3: CASSFSGAYDEKLFF

V: TRBV30
J: TRBJ2-2
D: TRBD1
size: -
DNA: TGTGCCTCTTCCGGGACAGGGGAATTCGGGGAGCTGTTTTTT
CDR3: CASSGTGEFGELFF

V: TRBV18
J: TRBJ1-5
D: -
size: -
DNA: TGTGCCAGCTCACAAAACATCGATCAGCCCCAGCATTTT
CDR3: CASSQNIDQPQHF

V: TRBV27
J: TRBJ1-2
D: -
size: -
DNA: TGTGCCAGCAGTCACCTGGGACTGAACTATGGCTACACCTTC
CDR3: CASSHLGLNYGYTF

V: TRBV28
J: TRBJ2-5
D: TRBD1
size: -
DNA: TGTGCCAGCAGTTTATACGCCGACAGCAGGGGGCAGGGAGAGACCCAGTACTTC
CDR3: CASSLYADSRGQGETQYF

V: TRBV6-5
J: TRBJ1-5
D: -
size: -
DNA: TGTGCCAGCAGCCCAGGGGTCATGCAGCCCCAGCATTTT
CDR3: CASSPGVMQPQHF

V: TRBV10-1
J: TRBJ1-2
D: -
size: -
DNA: TGCGCCAGCAGGAGACAGGAGATTAACTATGGCTACACCTTC
CDR3: CASRRQEINYGYTF

V: TRBV29-1
J: TRBJ1-1
D: TRBD1
size: -
DNA: TGCAGCGTTGAAGTAGGGACAGGGGTTCTCGTCACTGAAGCTTTCTTT
CDR3: CSVEVGTGVLVTEAFF

V: TRBV6-5
J: TRBJ1-3
D: -
size: once
DNA: TGTGCCAGCAGGAGGGGGGGCGCAGGAAACACCATATATTTT
CDR3: CASRRGGAGNTIYF

V: TRBV4-1
J: TRBJ2-5
D: TRBD1
size: -
DNA: TGCGCCAGCAGCCTCCCCGGGACAGCGAAGGGGCAGTACTTC
CDR3: CASSLPGTAKGQYF

V: TRBV2
J: TRBJ2-7
D: TRBD1
size: -
DNA: TGTGCCAGCAGCAGGACAGGGAACTACGAGCAGTACTTC
CDR3: CASSRTGNYEQYF

V: TRBV7-8
J: TRBJ1-6
D: -
size: -
DNA: TGTGCCAGCAGCCCTCCGGGTCGATCCTATAATTCACCCCTCCACTTT
CDR3: CASSPPGRSYNSPLHF

V: TRBV18
J: TRBJ2-7
D: -
size: -
DNA: TGTGCCAGCTCGTTACGGGACAACTACGAGCAGTACTTC
CDR3: CASSLRDNYEQYF

V: TRBV9
J: TRBJ1-2
D: -
size: -
DNA: TGTGCCAGCAGCGAGGGAGGGGTGCGAGGCTACACCTTC
CDR3: CASSEGGVRGYTF

V: TRBV7-9
J: TRBJ2-5
D: -
size: -
DNA: TGTGCCAGCAGCCCCACCCAGGGGACTAAAGAGACCCAGTACTTC
CDR3: CASSPTQGTKETQYF

V: TRBV7-6
J: TRBJ2-1
D: TRBD1
size: -
DNA: TGTGCCAGCAGCTTAGCTTCACAGGGGTTACGGAATGAGCAGTTCTTC
CDR3: CASSLASQGLRNEQFF

V: TRBV7-9
J: TRBJ2-1
D: TRBD2
size: -
DNA: TGTGCCAGCAGCTTGGGCCCAGCTAGCGGGGGGCTTCGATACAATGAGCAGTTCTTC
CDR3: CASSLGPASGGLRYNEQFF

V: TRBV7-6
J: TRBJ1-6
D: -
size: -
DNA: TGTGCCAGCAGCCCTGGGAGGCTGGGCGAACCCCTCCACTTT
CDR3: CASSPGRLGEPLHF

V: TRBV28
J: TRBJ1-1
D: TRBD1
size: -
DNA: TGTGCCAGCAGCCCCTCCGGGACAGGGTCTGAAGCTTTCTTT
CDR3: CASSPSGTGSEAFF

V: TRBV5-1
J: TRBJ1-6
D: TRBD1
size: -
DNA: TGCGCCAGCAGCTTGGGCGTTAGCAGGGGGAATTCACCCCTCCACTTT
CDR3: CASSLGVSRGNSPLHF

V: TRBV9
J: TRBJ2-3
D: TRBD2
size: -
DNA: TGTGCCAGCAGCGGGGGACCCCGGGGGGCAGATACGCAGTATTTT
CDR3: CASSGGPRGADTQYF

V: TRBV6-1
J: TRBJ1-5
D: -
size: few
DNA: TGTGCCAGCAGTGAAAGGGGCAGCAATCAGCCCCAGCATTTT
CDR3: CASSERGSNQPQHF

V: TRBV18
J: TRBJ2-7
D: TRBD1
size: -
DNA: TGTGCCAGCTCACGGGACAGCCTTTACGAGCAGTACTTC
CDR3: CASSRDSLYEQYF

V: TRBV5-4
J: TRBJ2-7
D: TRBD2
size: once
DNA: TGTGCCAGCAGCCCGAAGGGAGGGCTTCCCTACGAGCAGTACTTC
CDR3: CASSPKGGLPYEQYF

V: TRBV15
J: TRBJ2-7
D: TRBD1
size: -
DNA: TGTGCCACCAGCAGAGGGGGACAGGGAGCCGAAGACTACGAGCAGTACTTC
CDR3: CATSRGGQGAEDYEQYF

V: TRBV19
J: TRBJ1-2
D: -
size: -
DNA: TGTGCCAGTAACGAGGGTGGAAACTATGGCTACACCTTC
CDR3: CASNEGGNYGYTF

V: TRBV5-1
J: TRBJ1-1
D: TRBD1
size: -
DNA: TGCGCCAGCAGCGGCGGGACAGGCCTACTAAACACTGAAGCTTTCTTT
CDR3: CASSGGTGLLNTEAFF

V: TRBV29-1
J: TRBJ1-2
D: TRBD1
size: -
DNA: TGCAGCGTGGAGGGGATACAGGGGGCTTCTGGAGGCTACACCTTC
CDR3: CSVEGIQGASGGYTF

V: TRBV6-1
J: TRBJ1-6
D: -
size: -
DNA: TGTGCCAGCAGTGAATCTGAGTTTTCACCCCTCCACTTT
CDR3: CASSESEFSPLHF

V: TRBV5-1
J: TRBJ2-5
D: TRBD2
size: -
DNA: TGCGCCAGCTCCCCTGGACTAGCGGGGGGGCGGGAGACCCAGTACTTC
CDR3: CASSPGLAGGRETQYF

V: TRBV6-5
J: TRBJ2-7
D: -
size: -
DNA: TGTGCCAGCAGTTCCCTACGCGTCGGCTACGAGCAGTACTTC
CDR3: CASSSLRVGYEQYF

V: TRBV2
J: TRBJ2-5
D: TRBD2
size: -
DNA: TGTGCCAGCAGGACTAGCGGGGTGTACCAAGAGACCCAGTACTTC
CDR3: CASRTSGVYQETQYF

V: TRBV29-1
J: TRBJ1-1
D: -
size: -
DNA: TGCAGCGTTGACAGTCAGGGGAACACTGAAGCTTTCTTT
CDR3: CSVDSQGNTEAFF

V: TRBV11-2
J: TRBJ1-2
D: TRBD1
size: once
DNA: TGTGCCAGCAGTTTGGACAGGGGGAAAGGCTACACCTTC
CDR3: CASSLDRGKGYTF

V: TRBV13
J: TRBJ2-5
D: -
size: -
DNA: TGTGCCAGCAGCTTATGGCGGGGAGAAGAGACCCAGTACTTC
CDR3: CASSLWRGEETQYF

V: TRBV2
J: TRBJ2-5
D: TRBD2
size: -
DNA: TGTGCCAGCAATGGACTAGCGGGGGAGACCCAGTACTTC
CDR3: CASNGLAGETQYF

V: TRBV7-6
J: TRBJ2-1
D: TRBD2
size: -
DNA: TGTGCCAGCAGTCTCGGGACTAGCGGGGGCGGGAGCTCCTACAATGAGCAGTTCTTC
CDR3: CASSLGTSGGGSSYNEQFF

V: TRBV13
J: TRBJ1-2
D: TRBD1
size: once
DNA: TGTGCCAGCAGCGAACGGGACAGGGACTTTGTGGGCTACACCTTC
CDR3: CASSERDRDFVGYTF

V: TRBV6-5
J: TRBJ1-2
D: -
size: -
DNA: TGTGCCAGCAGTTACGAGGCAGCCTATGGCTACACCTTC
CDR3: CASSYEAAYGYTF

V: TRBV7-9
J: TRBJ1-2
D: TRBD1
size: -
DNA: TGTGCCAGCAGCTCCGGACAGGGGTACTATGGCTACACCTTC
CDR3: CASSSGQGYYGYTF

V: TRBV7-9
J: TRBJ2-7
D: TRBD2
size: -
DNA: TGTGCCAGCAGCCCCGGACTAGCGGGGGGGAGGTACGAGCAGTACTTC
CDR3: CASSPGLAGGRYEQYF

V: TRBV6-1
J: TRBJ2-1
D: -
size: -
DNA: TGTGCCAGCAGTGAAAGAGGTCAGAAGTTCGACAATGAGCAGTTCTTC
CDR3: CASSERGQKFDNEQFF

V: TRBV13
J: TRBJ1-5
D: TRBD1
size: -
DNA: TGTGCCAGCAGCCGCCGGGGCCTACAGGGGGACCTTAGCAATCAGCCCCAGCATTTT
CDR3: CASSRRGLQGDLSNQPQHF

V: TRBV5-1
J: TRBJ2-7
D: -
size: -
DNA: TGCGCCAGCAGCTTGGCCCACGGGTACTACGAGCAGTACTTC
CDR3: CASSLAHGYYEQYF

V: TRBV19
J: TRBJ1-1
D: -
size: -
DNA: TGTGCCAGTAAGGGACAAGTTAACACTGAAGCTTTCTTT
CDR3: CASKGQVNTEAFF

V: TRBV25-1
J: TRBJ1-1
D: TRBD1
size: -
DNA: TGTGCCAGCAGTGAATCTTTGGGACAGGGTGAAGCTTTCTTT
CDR3: CASSESLGQGEAFF